These 32 T cell receptor beta chains were sequenced from one sample in a study of T cell responses to AZD1222 COVID-19 vaccine. The table came from immunoSEQ multiplex PCR; TCRdb's copy has only in-frame clones and leaves some out. The table lists some 120,000 clones, around nine tenths of them singletons, with around 5.6% in the top ten. Sequenced here: peripheral blood, sampled on day 0 of AZD1222 vaccination. These receptors were obtained from an adult in good health.

The gene calls are TRBV18 and TRBJ1-1; no clear D. Germline loops: CDR1 KGHSH, CDR2 LQKENI. The CDR3 runs 12 residues. The germline V and J ends were trimmed by 7 bases and 1 base, with 7 bases remaining between them. The CDR3 DNA is TGTGCCAGCTACCGGGAGAACACTGAAGCTTTCTTT. This encodes CASYRENTEAFF.

The chain employs TRBV7-9 and TRBJ2-5, with a weak D call TRBD2 (5 bases). The CDR3 runs 14 residues. In germline, CDR1 is SEHNR, CDR2 FQNEAQ (reference sequence). The V gene lost 2 bases and the J gene lost 3 bases, with 10 bases spanning the gap. The CDR3 spells CASSLRATKETQYF. The CDR3 nucleotides are TGTGCCAGCAGCTTAAGGGCGACTAAAGAGACCCAGTACTTC.

V gene TRBV4-1 combines with J gene TRBJ2-2; D is ambiguous. V was trimmed by 0 bases and J by 4 bases, leaving 12 bases between them. Per germline, CDR1 MGHRA and CDR2 YSYEKL. This CDR3 contains 16 residues. CDR3 DNA sequence: TGCGCCAGCAGCCAAGAAGGGCGCAGCCTCACCGGGGAGCTGTTTTTT. It encodes CASSQEGRSLTGELFF.

This sequence joins TRBV19 and TRBJ2-1; D may be TRBD1 (6 bases). Looked up from germline, CDR1 is LNHDA and CDR2 is SQIVND (reference sequence). V was pared by 5 bases and J by 9 bases, with 23 bases between. The CDR3 totals 16 residues. The CDR3 reads CASSPQLGFLQGEQFF. The CDR3 DNA follows: TGTGCCAGTAGTCCACAACTTGGGTTTTTACAGGGTGAGCAGTTCTTC.

This chain connects TRBV6-5 to TRBJ1-1, with TRBD1 matching 11 bases. The J segment lost 3 bases and the V segment lost 6 bases, leaving 6 bases of the junction unmatched. CDR1 and CDR2 from the germline V gene are MNHEY and SVGAGI. The CDR3 covers 15 residues. CDR3 nucleotides: TGTGCCAGCAGGCCCGGGACAGGGGGGTACACTGAAGCTTTCTTT. Encoded protein: CASRPGTGGYTEAFF.

This chain uses TRBV5-4 with TRBJ2-1; D is undetermined. Germline loops: CDR1 SGHNT, CDR2 YYREEE (reference sequence). V lost 0 bases to trimming and J lost 2 bases, with 9 bases between them. This CDR3 contains 15 residues. CDR3 in DNA: TGTGCCAGCAGCTTGGTTCAGGTAGCCTACAATGAGCAGTTCTTC. It codes for CASSLVQVAYNEQFF.

The chain employs TRBV2 and TRBJ1-5; TRBD1 might be the D (5 bases). Germline-derived CDR1 and CDR2 are SNHLY and FYNNEI. There are 14 residues in the CDR3. V was cut by 10 bases and J by 4 bases, with 17 bases left in between. The CDR3 nucleotides read TGTGCCACCCGACACAGCAAGGGGAATCAGCCCCAGCATTTT. This gives the protein CATRHSKGNQPQHF.

This sequence joins TRBV5-1 and TRBJ1-1; D is uncertain. Germline loops: CDR1 SGHRS, CDR2 YFSETQ. Deletions cut 1 base from V and 2 bases from J, with 0 bases between. The CDR3 covers 11 residues. CDR3 sequence (DNA): TGCGCCAGCAGCTTGAACACTGAAGCTTTCTTT. Protein product: CASSLNTEAFF. The whole variable domain, remainder taken from reference TRBV5-1 and TRBJ1-1, is KAGVTQTPRYLIKTRGQQVTLSCSPISGHRSVSWYQQTPGQGLQFLFEYFSETQRNKGNFPGRFSGRQFSNSRSEMNVSTLELGDSALYLCASSLNTEAFFGQGTRLTVV.

The chain links TRBV28 to TRBJ1-4; TRBD1 might be the D (5 bases). The CDR3 is 13 amino acids. CDR1 and CDR2 (germline): MDHEN, SYDVKM. Trimming removed 3 bases at V and 5 bases at J, with 7 bases between. CDR3 protein: CASSLNRNEKLFF. The CDR3 DNA is TGTGCCAGCAGTTTGAACAGGAATGAAAAACTGTTTTTT.

This chain uses TRBV9 with TRBJ1-6; possible D gene TRBD1, 6 bases. CDR1 and CDR2 from the germline V gene are SGDLS and YYNGEE. This CDR3 is built from 14 residues. With 0 bases removed from V and 5 bases from J, the gap between germline ends came to 6 bases. The CDR3 protein is CASSVGQDNSPLHF. The CDR3 DNA reads TGTGCCAGCAGCGTAGGACAGGATAATTCACCCCTCCACTTT.

This clone was observed a single time. The rearrangement joins TRBV5-4 to TRBJ2-1; TRBD2 matches 9 bases. The CDR3 covers 17 residues. V shed 0 bases and J 2 bases; nucleotides not matched to a gene: 6. CDR1 and CDR2 from the germline V gene are SGHNT and YYREEE (reference sequence). The CDR3 DNA sequence: TGTGCCAGCAGCTTGGATCCTAGCGGGGTCGCCTACAATGAGCAGTTCTTC. Residues: CASSLDPSGVAYNEQFF.

This clone was picked up a small number of times. The chain combines TRBV19 with TRBJ1-5; 8 bases match TRBD1. Trimming cost V 6 bases and J 7 bases; bases outside gene matches: 5. Germline assignment: CDR1 LNHDA and CDR2 SQIVND (reference sequence). CDR3 length: 13 amino acids. The CDR3 region has the DNA TGTGCCAGTAGCCCGGGACAGGCGCAGCCCCAGCATTTT. It specifies CASSPGQAQPQHF.

V is TRBV9 and J is TRBJ1-2; no clear D gene. This CDR3 contains 13 residues. Trimming stripped 0 bases from V and 8 bases from J, with 11 bases between. The germline V gene has CDR1 SGDLS and CDR2 YYNGEE. The CDR3 bases are TGTGCCAGCAGCGTAGATAAATGGGCGGGCTACACCTTC. Amino acids: CASSVDKWAGYTF.

The V gene is TRBV6-1, the J gene TRBJ1-5; D is possibly TRBD1 (6 bases). The germline V gene encodes CDR1 MNHNS and CDR2 SASEGT. V gave up 2 bases and J gave up 3 bases, with 11 bases separating them. This CDR3 has 15 residues. In DNA, the CDR3 is TGTGCCAGCAGTGAACCGGGACACCTCAATCAGCCCCAGCATTTT. As protein: CASSEPGHLNQPQHF.

In the case of this clone: The junction departs from germline at one end; a sequencing error may be responsible. This chain joins TRBV7-9 and TRBJ2-7; 7 nucleotides line up with TRBD2. CDR3 size: 13 residues. Germline V lookup: CDR1 SEHNR, CDR2 FQNEAQ (reference sequence). This chain's CDR3 is CASSFGTTYEQYF. CDR3 nucleotides: TGTGCCAGCAGCTTCGGGACTACCTATGAGCAGTACTTC.

The chain combines TRBV20-1 with TRBJ2-3; TRBD2 matches at 9 bases. The CDR3 spans 15 residues. In germline, CDR1 is DFQATT, CDR2 SNEGSKA (reference sequence). Trimming removed 3 bases from V and 4 bases from J; junction bases left unmatched: 8. DNA for the CDR3: TGCAGTGCTAGTACGGTAGCGGGAGAGGCAGATACGCAGTATTTT. Encoded protein: CSASTVAGEADTQYF.

The chain links TRBV5-6 to TRBJ1-1; D gene unclear. There are 11 residues in the CDR3. In germline, CDR1 is SGHDT, CDR2 YYEEEE. The germline V and J ends were trimmed by 6 bases and 6 bases, with 9 bases remaining between them. CDR3 nucleotides: TGTGCCAGCACCCGAGGGCCTGAAGCTTTCTTT. It specifies CASTRGPEAFF.

This sequence joins TRBV5-1 and TRBJ2-3, with TRBD2 matching 9 bases. The germline CDR1 and CDR2 sequences are SGHRS and YFSETQ. The CDR3 consists of 18 residues. V lost 4 bases to trimming and J lost 5 bases; unmatched junction nucleotides: 17. CDR3 sequence (DNA): TGCGCCAGCAGCGCCACCCTCCAAGCGGGGGGTCTCTTAGATACGCAGTATTTT. Amino acid sequence: CASSATLQAGGLLDTQYF. Looking up the rest from reference TRBV5-1 and TRBJ2-3 gives the full variable domain: KAGVTQTPRYLIKTRGQQVTLSCSPISGHRSVSWYQQTPGQGLQFLFEYFSETQRNKGNFPGRFSGRQFSNSRSEMNVSTLELGDSALYLCASSATLQAGGLLDTQYFGPGTRLTVL.

J is TRBJ2-5 and V is TRBV18; 7 bases align to TRBD1. The CDR3 is made up of 15 amino acids. Germline V CDR1 and CDR2: KGHSH, LQKENI. The trim removed 1 base at V and 3 bases at J, leaving 5 bases unmatched. CDR3 protein: CASSPLQTGKETQYF. CDR3 DNA sequence: TGTGCCAGCTCACCACTCCAGACAGGGAAAGAGACCCAGTACTTC.

This clone was seen a single time. V usage is TRBV28 and J usage is TRBJ1-4; a possible D gene is TRBD1 (5 bases). Trimming took 6 bases from V and 7 from J, leaving 15 bases between them. Germline assignment: CDR1 MDHEN and CDR2 SYDVKM. This CDR3 has 14 amino acids. The CDR3 bases are TGTGCCAGCAGCTATGGTGGGGGGAGTGAAAAACTGTTTTTT. Translated: CASSYGGGSEKLFF.

The V gene is TRBV3-1 (or the pseudogene TRBV3-2), the J gene TRBJ2-2; D call uncertain. The germline V gene has CDR1 LGHDT and CDR2 YNNKEL (reference sequence). V was pared by 4 bases and J by 7 bases, with 4 bases between. The CDR3 spans 11 residues. CDR3 sequence (DNA): TGTGCCAGCAGCCGAGGCGGGGAGCTGTTTTTT. It is translated as CASSRGGELFF.

The chain recombines TRBV5-6 with TRBJ2-3; no firm D call. The germline gives CDR1 SGHDT, CDR2 YYEEEE. The CDR3 has 16 amino acids. With 1 base removed from V and 1 base from J, the gap between germline ends came to 13 bases. Here the CDR3 reads CASSLWRLSGTDTQYF. The CDR3 coding sequence is TGTGCCAGCAGCTTGTGGCGATTGAGCGGCACAGATACGCAGTATTTT.

The CDR3 region is CASSLMAASYEQYF. The CDR3 DNA sequence: TGTGCCAGCAGCTTGATGGCAGCCTCCTACGAGCAGTACTTC. The chain is built from TRBV5-6 and TRBJ2-7; D remains unclear. The CDR3 consists of 14 residues. Germline V gives CDR1 SGHDT, CDR2 YYEEEE. The V end was cut by 1 base, the J end by 0 bases, with 8 bases between.

V is TRBV4-1 and J is TRBJ1-2; D possibly corresponds to TRBD1 (5 bases). The ends were cut back, 6 bases at V and 0 bases at J, with 14 bases in the middle. Germline values: CDR1 MGHRA, CDR2 YSYEKL. The CDR3 consists of 15 residues. The CDR3 region is CASRPPGRTNYGYTF. The CDR3 DNA sequence: TGCGCCAGCAGACCCCCGGGACGGACTAACTATGGCTACACCTTC.

The chain joins TRBV4-1 to TRBJ1-1; D is unresolved. Germline V CDR1 and CDR2: MGHRA, YSYEKL. CDR3 length: 15 residues. V lost 2 bases and J lost 5, with 15 bases in between. In DNA, the CDR3 is TGCGCCAGCAGCCAATCCGGGTCCGGCGGGACTGAAGCTTTCTTT. Translation gives CASSQSGSGGTEAFF.

V and J are TRBV7-2 and TRBJ2-6; D is uncertain. The V end was cut by 0 bases, the J end by 0 bases, with 9 bases between. From germline, CDR1 is SGHTA and CDR2 FQGNSA. The CDR3 spans 17 residues. The CDR3 sequence is CASSLASRSSGANVLTF. Here the CDR3 DNA reads TGTGCCAGCAGCTTAGCGAGCAGGAGCTCTGGGGCCAACGTCCTGACTTTC.

V and J are TRBV6-2 or TRBV6-3 and TRBJ1-4; TRBD1 matches at 7 bases. Germline V gene lookup returns CDR1 MNHEY and CDR2 SVGEGT. Trimming took 2 bases from V and 3 from J; bases not matched to a gene: 6. The CDR3 has 16 amino acids. Here the CDR3 reads CASSYLLGTANEKLFF. In DNA form, the CDR3 reads TGTGCCAGCAGTTACCTTCTCGGGACAGCTAATGAAAAACTGTTTTTT.

The rearrangement links TRBV7-9 to TRBJ2-1; no reliable D call. The CDR3 is 12 residues long. The germline V gene has CDR1 SEHNR and CDR2 FQNEAQ (reference sequence). The V and J ends lost 5 bases and 6 bases respectively, with 8 bases between them. The CDR3 protein is CASSPKLNEQFF. The CDR3 DNA is TGTGCCAGCAGCCCGAAGCTCAATGAGCAGTTCTTC.

The gene calls are TRBV3-1 (or the pseudogene TRBV3-2) and TRBJ2-1; 7 bases are shared with TRBD2. This CDR3 contains 13 residues. V shed 6 bases and J 5 bases; nucleotides not matched to a gene: 4. Germline CDR1 reads LGHDT; CDR2 reads YNNKEL (reference sequence). The CDR3 region has the DNA TGTGCCAGCAGTTGGACTAGAGACAATGAGCAGTTCTTC. Translating gives CASSWTRDNEQFF.

CDR3 loop: CASSDTRQGDETQYF. CDR3 nucleotide sequence: TGTGCCAGCAGTGACACTAGGCAGGGGGACGAGACCCAGTACTTC. The rearrangement joins TRBV25-1 to TRBJ2-5; 7 nucleotides match TRBD1. Germline V lookup: CDR1 MGHDK, CDR2 SYGVNS. This CDR3 has 15 amino acids. Unmatched junction bases numbered 9, after V lost 3 bases and J lost 5 bases.

In this sample, this clone turned up a few times. The chain joins TRBV11-2 to TRBJ2-7, with TRBD1 as a possible D gene (6 bases). The germline V and J ends were trimmed by 2 bases and 2 bases, with 13 bases remaining between them. Germline CDR1 SGHAT, CDR2 FQNNGV. This CDR3 is built from 15 residues. CDR3: CASSLRRGSTYEQYF. The CDR3 DNA reads as TGTGCCAGCAGCTTAAGAAGGGGGAGTACCTACGAGCAGTACTTC. Looking up the rest from reference TRBV11-2 and TRBJ2-7 gives the full variable domain: EAGVAQSPRYKIIEKRQSVAFWCNPISGHATLYWYQQILGQGPKLLIQFQNNGVVDDSQLPKDRFSAERLKGVDSTLKIQPAKLEDSAVYLCASSLRRGSTYEQYFGPGTRLTVT.

The chain links TRBV7-2 to TRBJ2-2; D gene uncertain. The V gene lost 0 bases and the J gene lost 7 bases, with 12 bases spanning the gap. CDR1 SGHTA and CDR2 FQGNSA come from the germline V gene. The CDR3 loop spans 15 amino acids. Written as DNA, the CDR3 is TGTGCCAGCAGCTTAGCAATCGGCGTGGGCGGGGAGCTGTTTTTT. This codes for CASSLAIGVGGELFF.